The source of this TCR beta chain is a study of T cells in Graves' hyperthyroidism and ophthalmopathy. This clonotype was counted ten times or more. Amplified TCR beta CDR3 regions derived from RNA transcripts. The TCR CDR3 was amplified in a first-round RT-PCR using the HTBI primer set. TCRdb re-called the multiplex PCR reads through MiXCR, storing one row per CDR3 protein. There are 500,000 or so distinct CDR3 sequences in the sample; 15% to 20% occur only once, and 15% to 20% lies in the top ten. V was shortened by 5 bases and J by 4 bases, with 20 bases between the two germline ends. CDR3 length equals 16 residues. From germline, CDR1 is MDHEN and CDR2 SYDVKM.

The sequence came from a young woman with Graves' ophthalmopathy. What was sequenced was blood. The rearrangement links TRBV28 to TRBJ1-2; tentatively, D is TRBD1 (6 bases). The CDR3 nucleotides are TGTGCCAGCAGTCCGATAACAGGGAATCGGGTCTATGGCTACACCTTC. Translating gives CASSPITGNRVYGYTF.